One sample yielded the 31 T cell receptor beta chains listed below, sequenced in a study of blood T cell repertoires in COVID-19. TCRdb's copy holds only in-frame clones and misses some; the assay was immunoSEQ multiplex PCR. Of hundreds of thousands of clones in the sample, about nine tenths were seen once. Sequencing was performed on peripheral blood. All receptors derive from a woman in her twenties or thirties with COVID-19, enrolled during active disease.

The chain has TRBV5-1 and TRBJ1-1, with TRBD1 as a possible D gene (6 bases). CDR1 and CDR2 (germline): SGHRS, YFSETQ. The V gene lost 2 bases and the J gene lost 0 bases, with 11 bases spanning the gap. The CDR3 length is 15 residues. CDR3 amino acids: CASSLPGQVNTEAFF. The DNA for the CDR3 is TGCGCCAGCAGCTTACCGGGACAAGTGAACACTGAAGCTTTCTTT.

The chain joins TRBV2 to TRBJ2-3, with a weak D call TRBD2 (5 bases). Trimming took off 2 bases at V and 0 bases at J, with 9 bases between the two ends. The germline V gene has CDR1 SNHLY and CDR2 FYNNEI. CDR3 length equals 15 residues. The CDR3 reads CASSELASSTDTQYF. The DNA of the CDR3 is TGTGCCAGCAGTGAACTAGCTTCTAGCACAGATACGCAGTATTTT.

The gene calls are TRBV24-1 and TRBJ1-2; D is unresolved. Germline CDR1 and CDR2: KGHDR and SFDVKD. CDR3 length equals 11 residues. The V end was cut by 6 bases, the J end by 3 bases, with 4 bases between. This CDR3 is CATSQDYGYTF. The CDR3 nucleotides read TGTGCCACCAGTCAGGACTATGGCTACACCTTC.

V usage is TRBV28 and J usage is TRBJ1-5, with 8 bases matching TRBD1. The CDR3 is made up of 13 amino acids. The germline CDR1 and CDR2 sequences are MDHEN and SYDVKM. Trimming cost V 7 bases and J 7 bases; bases outside gene matches: 6. CDR3 sequence: CASTRTGNQPQHF. DNA of the CDR3: TGTGCCAGCACCCGGACAGGGAACCAGCCCCAGCATTTT.

The rearrangement uses TRBV5-6 and TRBJ1-2, with D tentatively TRBD1 (5 bases). The CDR3 covers 13 residues. Trimming took 4 bases from V and 4 from J, leaving 11 bases between them. The V gene's germline CDR1 is SGHDT and CDR2 YYEEEE. The CDR3 reads CASSLGGSYGYTF. The CDR3 nucleotides are TGTGCCAGCAGCCTCGGGGGGAGCTATGGCTACACCTTC.

This clone was recorded only once. The rearrangement links TRBV10-3 to TRBJ2-7, with D perhaps TRBD2 (6 bases). Deletions cut 7 bases from V and 4 bases from J, with 14 bases between. Germline V gene sequence: CDR1 ENHRY, CDR2 SYGVKD. CDR3 length: 13 amino acids. CDR3 amino acids: CAIKASAVYEQYF. CDR3 nucleotide sequence: TGTGCCATCAAGGCTAGCGCGGTTTACGAGCAGTACTTC.

Only one count was recorded for this clone. The chain joins TRBV12-3 or TRBV12-4 to TRBJ2-7; 8 bases line up with TRBD2. The CDR3 runs to 13 residues. V was clipped by 3 bases and J by 4 bases; unmatched bases: 2. Here the CDR3 reads CASSFGGGYEQYF. In DNA, the CDR3 is TGTGCCAGCAGTTTCGGGGGGGGTTACGAGCAGTACTTC.

The chain couples TRBV19 to TRBJ1-5; D ambiguous. From germline, CDR1 is LNHDA and CDR2 SQIVND (reference sequence). The CDR3 consists of 16 residues. Trimming left V 4 bases short and J 6 bases short, with 19 bases between. The CDR3: CASSTPEVRVGQPQHF. The DNA of the CDR3 is TGTGCCAGTAGTACTCCCGAGGTGAGGGTAGGTCAGCCCCAGCATTTT.

The rearrangement uses TRBV6-1 and TRBJ2-7, with D tentatively TRBD1 (5 bases). Between the trimmed V and J ends, which lost 2 bases and 2 bases, there was a span of 10 bases. The CDR3 has 14 amino acids. The germline gives CDR1 MNHNS, CDR2 SASEGT. The CDR3 loop is CASSEPGQAYEQYF. The CDR3 bases are TGTGCCAGCAGTGAACCTGGACAAGCCTACGAGCAGTACTTC.

The chain couples TRBV9 to TRBJ1-3, with 12 bases identical to TRBD1. V lost 4 bases to trimming and J lost 2 bases; unmatched junction nucleotides: 7. The germline V gene encodes CDR1 SGDLS and CDR2 YYNGEE. The CDR3 runs 17 residues. CDR3 loop: CASSHPGTGGTGNTIYF. The CDR3 DNA follows: TGTGCCAGCAGCCACCCCGGGACAGGGGGCACTGGAAACACCATATATTTT.

The chain links TRBV30 to TRBJ2-5; 12 positions match TRBD2. The CDR3 runs to 15 residues. CDR1 GTSNPN and CDR2 SVGIG come from the germline V gene (reference sequence). After removal of 3 bases from V and 6 bases from J, the junction contained 8 bases not matched to a gene. CDR3 bases: TGTGCCTGGAGCTTGCCGACTAGCGGGAGAAAGACCCAGTACTTC. Protein product: CAWSLPTSGRKTQYF.

The rearrangement joins TRBV5-1 to TRBJ2-3; D is unclear. Germline V CDR1 and CDR2: SGHRS, YFSETQ. Trimming took 4 bases from V and 0 from J, leaving 9 bases between them. The CDR3 contains 14 residues. The CDR3 spells CASSLQTSTDTQYF. Here the CDR3 DNA reads TGCGCCAGCAGCCTGCAGACTAGCACAGATACGCAGTATTTT.

This clone showed up just once. The chain links TRBV29-1 to TRBJ1-1, with a weak D call TRBD1 (5 bases). The CDR3 sequence is 13 residues long. Trimming took off 0 bases at V and 4 bases at J, with 9 bases between the two ends. In germline, CDR1 is SQVTM, CDR2 ANQGSEA. The CDR3 loop reads CSVEEQVGTEAFF. DNA for the CDR3: TGCAGCGTTGAAGAACAGGTTGGCACTGAAGCTTTCTTT.

The chain links TRBV28 to TRBJ1-5, with 9 bases fitting TRBD1. CDR1 is MDHEN and CDR2 is SYDVKM in the germline V gene. CDR3 length: 17 residues. V gave up 6 bases and J gave up 5 bases; unmatched junction bases: 14. CDR3 amino acids: CASSDRGGLGWDQPQHF. CDR3 nucleotides: TGTGCCAGCAGCGACAGGGGGGGGCTAGGCTGGGATCAGCCCCAGCATTTT.

This chain connects TRBV14 to TRBJ2-1; 9 nucleotides match TRBD2. V shed 0 bases, J shed 8 bases, and the junction held 11 bases outside the gene matches. CDR1 and CDR2 (germline): SGHDN, FVKESK. CDR3 size: 17 residues. The CDR3 sequence: CASSQDVLAGLLDEQFF. For the CDR3, the DNA is TGTGCCAGCAGCCAAGATGTGCTAGCGGGACTGTTAGATGAGCAGTTCTTC.

This clone has a handful of counts. This rearrangement joins TRBV2 to TRBJ2-1, with 11 bases fitting TRBD2. There are 16 residues in the CDR3. The germline V gene has CDR1 SNHLY and CDR2 FYNNEI. The trim removed 6 bases at V and 8 bases at J, leaving 12 bases unmatched. The CDR3 reads CASSQTSGRGFHEQFF. Here the CDR3 DNA reads TGTGCCAGCAGCCAAACTAGCGGGAGAGGTTTCCATGAGCAGTTCTTC.

The V call is TRBV6-5, the J call TRBJ2-5; 8 nucleotides line up with TRBD1. The CDR3 runs to 16 residues. CDR1 is MNHEY, CDR2 SVGAGI, per germline. Unmatched junction bases numbered 8, after V lost 4 bases and J lost 1 base. CDR3 amino acids: CASSSPGQGLQETQYF. The CDR3 DNA reads as TGTGCCAGCAGTTCCCCCGGACAGGGTCTCCAAGAGACCCAGTACTTC.

The chain recombines TRBV4-1 with TRBJ2-7; 10 bases are a match to TRBD2. CDR1 and CDR2 from the germline V gene are MGHRA and YSYEKL. Trimming removed 3 bases from V and 0 bases from J; junction bases left unmatched: 8. The length of the CDR3 is 17 residues. This chain's CDR3 is CASSHPGEREGSYEQYF. CDR3 coding DNA: TGCGCCAGCAGCCACCCAGGAGAGCGGGAGGGCTCCTACGAGCAGTACTTC.

This clone was seen a few times. The rearrangement joins TRBV7-3 to TRBJ1-1; TRBD1 aligns across 7 bases. Germline V lookup: CDR1 SGHTA, CDR2 FQGTGA. The V segment lost 1 base and the J segment 1 base; nucleotides outside the gene matches: 3. This CDR3 contains 15 residues. In DNA, the CDR3 is TGTGCCAGCAGCTTAAGCGGACAGGAGAACACTGAAGCTTTCTTT. It codes for CASSLSGQENTEAFF. Full variable domain (missing parts from reference TRBV7-3 and TRBJ1-1): GAGVSQTPSNKVTEKGKYVELRCDPISGHTALYWYRQSLGQGPEFLIYFQGTGAADDSGLPNDRFFAVRPEGSVSTLKIQRTERGDSAVYLCASSLSGQENTEAFFGQGTRLTVV.

This chain joins TRBV5-4 and TRBJ2-7; D ambiguous. V was cut by 0 bases and J by 3 bases, with 7 bases left in between. Germline values: CDR1 SGHNT, CDR2 YYREEE (reference sequence). The CDR3 runs 13 residues. The CDR3 coding sequence is TGTGCCAGCAGCTTGGGGCAGGACTACGAGCAGTACTTC. Protein sequence: CASSLGQDYEQYF.

The J gene is TRBJ1-5, the V gene TRBV2; D unresolved. The germline V gene has CDR1 SNHLY and CDR2 FYNNEI. Trimming removed 8 bases at V and 2 bases at J, with 10 bases between. CDR3 length: 13 amino acids. The CDR3, as DNA: TGTGCCAGCCGCGGTTATGGCAATCAGCCCCAGCATTTT. This gives the protein CASRGYGNQPQHF.

In this sample, this clone turned up a few times. The chain links TRBV18 to TRBJ2-3; 13 bases are shared with TRBD2. V dropped 3 bases and J dropped 7; count of bases not matched to a gene: 10. CDR1 and CDR2 (germline): KGHSH, LQKENI. The CDR3 length is 17 residues. The CDR3 protein is CASSPPPGLAGMNTQYF. CDR3 nucleotides: TGTGCCAGCTCACCTCCCCCGGGACTAGCGGGGATGAATACGCAGTATTTT.

The rearrangement links TRBV6-5 to TRBJ1-1; 7 bases map to TRBD1. J was trimmed by 5 bases and V by 5 bases; bases with no gene match: 11. CDR1 is MNHEY and CDR2 is SVGAGI in the germline V gene. CDR3 length equals 15 residues. CDR3 region: CASSKEGGRITEAFF. CDR3 nucleotides: TGTGCCAGCAGTAAGGAAGGGGGCAGGATAACTGAAGCTTTCTTT.

The CDR3 coding sequence is TGTGCCAGCTCACTAACCTTAGCGGGCCGCACAGATACGCAGTATTTT. Encoded protein: CASSLTLAGRTDTQYF. This chain connects TRBV18 to TRBJ2-3, with TRBD2 matching 7 bases. V lost 4 bases, J lost 1 base, and 8 bases stayed unmatched. The CDR3 has 16 residues. Germline loops: CDR1 KGHSH, CDR2 LQKENI.

The genes are TRBV19 and TRBJ1-4; 8 bases align to TRBD1. The germline V gene has CDR1 LNHDA and CDR2 SQIVND (reference sequence). Losses at the gene ends were 9 bases for V and 1 base for J; bases not matched to a gene: 10. The CDR3 totals 16 residues. CDR3 in amino acids: CASRTGRRRTNEKLFF. The CDR3 nucleotides are TGTGCCAGCAGGACAGGGAGGAGGCGAACTAATGAAAAACTGTTTTTT.

The V gene is TRBV19, the J gene TRBJ2-3; D gene uncertain. CDR1 LNHDA and CDR2 SQIVND come from the germline V gene (reference sequence). Trimming cost V 3 bases and J 2 bases, with 15 bases left between them. The CDR3 has 16 amino acids. CDR3 sequence (DNA): TGTGCCAGTAGTATTAGGCGGATTCGCCCCACAGATACGCAGTATTTT. Encoded protein: CASSIRRIRPTDTQYF.

The chain couples TRBV7-2 to TRBJ2-4; D unresolved. Germline V CDR1 and CDR2: SGHTA, FQGNSA. The CDR3 loop spans 15 amino acids. Trimming cost V 0 bases and J 7 bases, with 13 bases left between them. This CDR3 reads CASSLARMGGNIQYF. The CDR3 DNA follows: TGTGCCAGCAGCTTAGCGAGGATGGGTGGGAACATTCAGTACTTC.

The rearrangement uses TRBV19 and TRBJ1-5; perhaps TRBD1 as D (6 bases). CDR3 size: 13 residues. Germline lookup yields CDR1 LNHDA and CDR2 SQIVND (reference sequence). The ends were cut back, 5 bases at V and 4 bases at J, with 9 bases in the middle. In nucleotides, the CDR3 is TGTGCCAGTAGTCCCAGGGGTAATCAGCCCCAGCATTTT. Amino acids: CASSPRGNQPQHF.

The rearrangement uses TRBV15 and TRBJ2-5, with a weak D call TRBD1 (7 bases). The CDR3 extends over 14 amino acids. Germline V gene data show CDR1 as LNHNV and CDR2 as YYDKDF (reference sequence). V was trimmed by 3 bases and J by 4 bases, leaving 12 bases between them. The CDR3 protein is CATSSRQGGETQYF. For the CDR3, the DNA is TGTGCCACCAGCAGCCGACAGGGAGGAGAGACCCAGTACTTC. Based on the CDR3 plus reference TRBV15 and TRBJ2-5, the full variable domain is DAMVIQNPRYQVTQFGKPVTLSCSQTLNHNVMYWYQQKSSQAPKLLFHYYDKDFNNEADTPDNFQSRRPNTSFCFLDIRSPGLGDTAMYLCATSSRQGGETQYFGPGTRLLVL.

The chain combines TRBV28 with TRBJ2-7; D unclear. CDR3 length equals 12 residues. V was shortened by 7 bases and J by 2 bases, with 9 bases between the two germline ends. Germline CDR1 reads MDHEN; CDR2 reads SYDVKM. CDR3 DNA: TGTGCCAGCAACTCCGCTCCCTACGAGCAGTACTTC. Its protein is CASNSAPYEQYF.

The V call is TRBV28, the J call TRBJ2-5; 11 bases fit TRBD1. Germline V lookup: CDR1 MDHEN, CDR2 SYDVKM. V was pared by 5 bases and J by 10 bases, with 9 bases of the junction left unmatched. CDR3 length: 14 residues. The CDR3 region is CASSKTGTGGGQYF. CDR3 coding DNA: TGTGCCAGCAGTAAGACCGGGACAGGGGGAGGCCAGTACTTC. Using reference TRBV28 and TRBJ2-5 for the parts outside the CDR3, the full variable domain is DVKVTQSSRYLVKRTGEKVFLECVQDMDHENMFWYRQDPGLGLRLIYFSYDVKMKEKGDIPEGYSVSREKKERFSLILESASTNQTSMYLCASSKTGTGGGQYFGPGTRLLVL.